These 3 T cell receptor beta chains were sequenced from one sample in a study of cytomegalovirus exposure and HLA in healthy donors. The PCR used 60 Vbeta and 13 Jbeta primers. The protocol was immunoSEQ multiplex PCR, while the TCRdb copy is restricted to in-frame clones and leaves out a portion. The repertoire includes around 110,000 clones, nearly 75% of them detected once, and 4.8% sits in the top ten. The sequenced sample was PBMCs. These receptors all come from a man younger than 40 in good health and CMV-seropositive.

This clone was recorded many times. The V call is TRBV5-1, the J call TRBJ1-1, with 7 positions matching TRBD1. The CDR3 contains 15 residues. Germline V gene lookup returns CDR1 SGHRS and CDR2 YFSETQ. The V and J ends lost 5 bases and 0 bases, in that order; junction bases with no gene match: 7. CDR3 nucleotides: TGCGCCAGCAGAGGGGGCTTCCGGATGAACACTGAAGCTTTCTTT. This codes for CASRGGFRMNTEAFF.

For this clone: A junction end diverges from the germline sequence, so it may reflect a read error. The chain uses TRBV6-1 and TRBJ1-6, with a tentative D call TRBD1 (5 bases). The CDR3 has 14 amino acids. Germline loops: CDR1 MNHNS, CDR2 SASEGT. CDR3 nucleotides: TGTGCCTGCAGTGAAAATCGGGGGTGGTCACCCCTCCACTTT. Its protein is CACSENRGWSPLHF.

This clone showed up just a few times. This rearrangement joins TRBV5-1 to TRBJ2-7, with TRBD1 as a possible D gene (5 bases). Germline loops: CDR1 SGHRS, CDR2 YFSETQ. V dropped 3 bases and J dropped 1 base, with 8 bases sitting between them. This CDR3 comprises 13 residues. The CDR3 loop reads CASSSQGSYEQYF. CDR3 nucleotide sequence: TGCGCCAGCAGCTCCCAGGGTTCCTACGAGCAGTACTTC.